One T cell receptor beta chain is described in this entry. The table lists this clonotype with many counts. The clone's antigen remains unknown. Base-call qualities are not available, and no considerably larger clone is one nucleotide away. Libraries were built with PCR. The instrument was an Illumina HiSeq 2500. The raw public reads went through TCRdb reprocessing: fastp at Q25, MiXCR clone calling, in-frame beta chains kept. Merged by CDR3 protein, the rows form single entries marked with the most common genes and DNA. Recorded for this sample are 8,000 or so distinct CDR3 sequences; roughly 12% of them occurred a single time. Together, the top ten hold around 15% of the sample. The data belong to a study of CXCR3 chemokines and chemotherapy response in bladder cancer (dated by TCRdb to the early 2020s). Regarding the research as a whole: The study tested whether activity of the CXCR3 chemokine system within human bladder cancer tumors predicted response to chemotherapy.

Sampling took place from a patient whose treatment included neoadjuvant chemotherapy. This TCR was recovered from a human donor with bladder cancer that responded to neoadjuvant chemotherapy.

The DNA reads as follows: TGTGCCAGCAGTCCAAGCGGACAGGGCAATTCACCCCTCCACTTT. The translation is CASSPSGQGNSPLHF. The rearranged segments are TRBV28 and TRBJ1-6; 8 bases in the middle match TRBD1. The germline V gene gives CDR1 as MDHEN and CDR2 as SYDVKM. From the cysteine through the phenylalanine, the CDR3 covers 15 amino acids. The sequence is cut down to CDR3 DNA, 45 bases in frame from base 1. V loses 5 bases at its end and J loses 7 bases; junction bases beyond the gene matches: 7.